This T cell receptor (beta chain) was found in a study of shared clonotypes between healthy human individuals. Study-wide background: A donor's plate count was three for CD4 naive and three for CD4 memory; CD8 naive had two and CD8 memory one.

The V end lost 4 bases, the J end lost 8 bases, and 20 bases lay between the germline ends. The CDR3 runs to 15 residues. Germline CDR1 and CDR2: SGHAT and FQNNGV. Donors were healthy HIV-negative adults without recently reported acute infections or vaccinations. Method: immunoSEQ multiplex PCR; TCRdb's copy keeps in-frame clones and lacks some. The table lists about 770,000 clones, over 55% of them singletons. This clonotype was obtained from a woman aged 25-40 years in good health. Sequencing was done on a sample of memory CD4+ T cells sorted from blood. Regarding subset: CD45RA-negative fraction. The chain carries TRBV11-2 and TRBJ1-2; D is unresolved. The CDR3 bases are TGTGCCAGCAGCTCCTCCCCCGGGCCGCTCGGAGGCTACACCTTC. Its protein product is CASSSSPGPLGGYTF.